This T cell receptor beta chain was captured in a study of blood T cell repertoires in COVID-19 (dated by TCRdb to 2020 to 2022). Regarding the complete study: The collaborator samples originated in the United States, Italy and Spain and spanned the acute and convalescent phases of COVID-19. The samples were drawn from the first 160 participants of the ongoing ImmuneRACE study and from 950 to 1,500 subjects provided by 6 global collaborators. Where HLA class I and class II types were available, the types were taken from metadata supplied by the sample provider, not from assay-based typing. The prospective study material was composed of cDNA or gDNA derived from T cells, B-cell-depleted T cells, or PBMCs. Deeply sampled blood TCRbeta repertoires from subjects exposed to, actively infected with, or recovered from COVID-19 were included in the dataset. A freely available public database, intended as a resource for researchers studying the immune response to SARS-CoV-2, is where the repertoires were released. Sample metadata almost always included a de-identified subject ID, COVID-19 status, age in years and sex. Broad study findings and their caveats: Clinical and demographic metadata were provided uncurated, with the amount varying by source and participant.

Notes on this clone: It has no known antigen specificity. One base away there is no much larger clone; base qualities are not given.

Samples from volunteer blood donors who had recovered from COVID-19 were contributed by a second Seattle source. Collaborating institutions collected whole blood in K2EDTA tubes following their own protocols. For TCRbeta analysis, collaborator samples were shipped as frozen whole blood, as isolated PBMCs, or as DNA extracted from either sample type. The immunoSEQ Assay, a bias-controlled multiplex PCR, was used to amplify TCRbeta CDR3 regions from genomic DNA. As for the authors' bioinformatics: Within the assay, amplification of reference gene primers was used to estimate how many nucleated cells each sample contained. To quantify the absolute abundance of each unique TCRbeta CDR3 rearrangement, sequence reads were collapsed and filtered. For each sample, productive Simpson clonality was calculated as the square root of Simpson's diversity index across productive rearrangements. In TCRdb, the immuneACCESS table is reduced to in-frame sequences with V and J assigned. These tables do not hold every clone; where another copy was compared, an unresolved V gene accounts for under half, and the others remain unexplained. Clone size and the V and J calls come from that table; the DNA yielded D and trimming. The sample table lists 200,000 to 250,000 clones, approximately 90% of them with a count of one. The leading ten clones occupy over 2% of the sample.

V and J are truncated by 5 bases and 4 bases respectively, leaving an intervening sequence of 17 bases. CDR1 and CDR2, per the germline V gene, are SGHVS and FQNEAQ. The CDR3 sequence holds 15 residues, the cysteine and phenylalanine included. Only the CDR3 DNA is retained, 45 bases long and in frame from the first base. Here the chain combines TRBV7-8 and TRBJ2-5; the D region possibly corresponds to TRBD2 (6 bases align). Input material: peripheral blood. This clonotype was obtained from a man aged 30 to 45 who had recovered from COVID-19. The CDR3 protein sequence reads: CASSRQGLHLETQYF. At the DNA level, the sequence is TGTGCCAGCAGCCGGCAGGGACTCCACCTAGAGACCCAGTACTTC.